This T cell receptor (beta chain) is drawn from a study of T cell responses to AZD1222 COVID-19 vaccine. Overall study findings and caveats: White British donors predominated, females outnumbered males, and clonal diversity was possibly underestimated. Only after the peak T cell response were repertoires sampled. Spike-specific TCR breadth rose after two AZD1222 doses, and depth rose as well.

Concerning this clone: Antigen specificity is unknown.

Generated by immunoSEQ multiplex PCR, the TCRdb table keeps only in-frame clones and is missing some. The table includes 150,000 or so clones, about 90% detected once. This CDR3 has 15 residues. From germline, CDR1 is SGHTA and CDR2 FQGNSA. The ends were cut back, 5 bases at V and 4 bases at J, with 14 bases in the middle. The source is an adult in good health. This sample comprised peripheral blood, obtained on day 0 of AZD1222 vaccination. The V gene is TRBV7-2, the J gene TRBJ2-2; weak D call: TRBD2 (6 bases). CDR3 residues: CASSPPLGGTGELFF. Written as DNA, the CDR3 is TGTGCCAGCAGCCCCCCACTGGGGGGCACCGGGGAGCTGTTTTTT.